Listed below are T cell receptor beta chains from one sample, sequenced in a study of metastatic and nonmetastatic thyroid tumors. TCRdb used MiXCR to call clones anew from the PCR reads. Here the sample spans 35,000 to 50,000 clones, approximately 20% being singletons. Material for sequencing was blood. The source is a female donor with papillary thyroid cancer or a benign thyroid nodule (not recorded which). Some clones in this sample may be carry-over from other donors' samples. CDR3s include the opening cysteine and the closing phenylalanine or tryptophan. The D gene is left open where the match is weak. Not every row has a clone size; where given, it reads once, few, many or a size class.

clone size	V gene	D gene	CDR3 length	J gene	CDR3 protein	CDR3 DNA
few	TRBV6-2/TRBV6-3	TRBD2	17	TRBJ2-7	CASSQGLAVHGRYEQYF	TGTGCCAGCAGCCAGGGACTAGCGGTCCACGGACGCTACGAGCAGTACTTC
many	TRBV19	.	11	TRBJ2-1	CASGEGNEQFF	TGTGCCAGTGGAGAAGGCAATGAGCAGTTCTTC
many	TRBV9	.	13	TRBJ1-2	CASGPGTAYGYTF	TGTGCCAGCGGACCCGGGACGGCTTATGGCTACACCTTC
once	TRBV4-2	.	14	TRBJ1-1	CASSQDLVNTEAFF	TGTGCCAGCAGCCAAGATCTGGTGAACACCGAAGCTTTCTTT
.	TRBV20-1	.	13	TRBJ2-4	CSLDGLAKNIQYF	TGCAGTTTGGATGGGCTAGCCAAAAACATTCAGTACTTC
.	TRBV20-1	.	13	TRBJ2-7	CSARHTWEVEQYF	TGCAGTGCTAGACATACGTGGGAGGTGGAGCAGTACTTC
.	TRBV6-1	.	14	TRBJ2-1	CASWWVRSYNEQFF	TGTGCCAGCTGGTGGGTAAGATCCTACAATGAGCAGTTCTTC
few	TRBV19	TRBD1	13	TRBJ1-1	CDSSNRGITEASF	TGTGACAGTAGTAACAGGGGAATCACTGAAGCTTCCTTT
few	TRBV6-1	.	12	TRBJ1-2	CASRQPNYGYTF	TGTGCCAGTAGACAGCCCAACTATGGCTACACCTTC
.	TRBV28	.	15	TRBJ1-6	CASSVGGRGASPLHF	TGTGCCAGCAGTGTCGGTGGTAGGGGTGCTTCACCCCTCCACTTT
few	TRBV5-6	.	16	TRBJ1-2	CASSLLRGRGNYGYTF	TGTGCCAGCAGCTTGCTCAGGGGTAGGGGTAACTATGGCTACACCTTC
many	TRBV2	TRBD2	15	TRBJ2-5	CASRGTGTRQETQYF	TGTGCCAGCAGAGGTACCGGGACTAGACAAGAGACCCAGTACTTC
.	TRBV11-2	.	15	TRBJ2-1	CASSSVPRMYNEQFF	TGTGCCAGCAGCTCCGTCCCCAGAATGTACAATGAGCAGTTCTTC
many	TRBV18	TRBD1	16	TRBJ2-6	CASTRTGTSGANVLTF	TGTGCCAGCACTCGGACAGGGACCTCTGGGGCCAACGTCCTGACTTTC
many	TRBV19	TRBD1	13	TRBJ2-5	CASSRTGEETQYF	TGTGCCAGTAGTAGAACAGGGGAAGAGACCCAGTACTTC
many	TRBV7-8	.	12	TRBJ2-1	CASSLLKGEQFF	TGTGCCAGCAGCTTATTGAAGGGTGAGCAGTTCTTC
.	TRBV11-1	.	16	TRBJ2-7	CASSLYSPGSPYEQYF	TGTGCCAGCAGCTTATATTCGCCAGGGTCACCCTACGAGCAGTACTTC
.	TRBV30	.	14	TRBJ2-7	CAGGLGPPPNEQYF	TGTGCCGGGGGGCTGGGACCCCCACCCAACGAGCAGTACTTC
once	TRBV5-1	.	15	TRBJ1-2	CASSPAGTSSYGYTF	TGCGCCAGCAGCCCAGCCGGGACATCTAGCTATGGCTACACCTTC
many	TRBV11-3	TRBD1	15	TRBJ2-5	CASRQGQGPQETQYF	TGTGCCAGCAGACAAGGACAGGGGCCTCAAGAGACCCAGTACTTC
medium-sized	TRBV6-2/TRBV6-3	.	14	TRBJ1-1	CASSNPGRNTEAFF	TGTGCCAGCAGTAACCCGGGACGGAACACTGAAGCTTTCTTT
.	TRBV27	.	15	TRBJ2-1	CASSLRVGLSVEQFF	TGTGCCAGCAGTTTACGGGTAGGGCTTAGCGTAGAGCAGTTCTTC
.	TRBV4-2	TRBD2	16	TRBJ2-6	CASSQDGGSWANVLTF	TGTGCCAGCAGCCAAGACGGGGGGTCTTGGGCCAACGTCCTGACTTTC
.	TRBV20-1	TRBD1	13	TRBJ1-1	CSARRTGGVKAFF	TGCAGTGCGAGAAGGACAGGGGGAGTGAAAGCTTTCTTT
many	TRBV20-1	.	16	TRBJ2-7	CSARDFFLRGSYEQCF	TGCAGTGCTAGAGATTTTTTTTTGAGGGGGTCCTACGAGCAGTGCTTC
medium-sized	TRBV5-1	TRBD2	13	TRBJ2-1	CASSLGTSNEQFF	TGCGCCAGCAGCCTGGGGACTAGCAATGAGCAGTTCTTC
medium-sized	TRBV6-1	TRBD2	14	TRBJ2-7	CASRVAGGPGEQYF	TGTGCCAGCAGGGTAGCGGGAGGGCCGGGCGAGCAGTACTTC
.	TRBV7-2	TRBD1	15	TRBJ2-7	CASSWGQGAAYEQYF	TGTGCCAGCAGCTGGGGACAGGGGGCCGCCTACGAGCAGTACTTC
many	TRBV5-8	.	15	TRBJ2-6	CASSLGSSGANVLTF	TGTGCCAGCAGCTTGGGGAGCTCGGGGGCCAACGTCCTGACTTTC
few	TRBV6-1	.	15	TRBJ1-6	CASISLYGSDSPLHF	TGTGCCAGCATTTCTTTGTACGGGTCGGATTCACCCCTCCACTTT
.	TRBV28	TRBD1	13	TRBJ2-5	CAIKDREEETQYF	TGTGCCATCAAGGACAGGGAAGAAGAGACCCAGTACTTC
many	TRBV5-4	.	12	TRBJ1-4	CASSMTNEKLFF	TGTGCCAGCAGCATGACTAATGAAAAACTGTTTTTT
.	TRBV5-1	.	15	TRBJ2-1	CASRVTGTPLHEQFF	TGCGCCAGCAGAGTAACGGGGACCCCATTACATGAGCAGTTCTTC
few	TRBV2	.	13	TRBJ1-5	CASSMGSVQPQHF	TGTGCCAGCAGTATGGGCTCGGTTCAGCCCCAGCATTTT
many	TRBV6-1	.	14	TRBJ2-5	CASSEDSFQETQYF	TGTGCCAGCAGCGAGGACAGTTTCCAAGAGACCCAGTACTTC
many	TRBV11-2	.	16	TRBJ2-2	CASSFSGILNTGELFF	TGTGCCAGCAGCTTCTCCGGGATCCTAAACACCGGGGAGCTGTTTTTT
.	TRBV28	.	12	TRBJ1-2	CASGRRSLRYTF	TGTGCCAGCGGTAGGAGGTCCCTACGCTACACCTTC
many	TRBV11-3	.	14	TRBJ2-3	CASSLGALGDTQYF	TGTGCCAGCAGCTTAGGGGCGTTAGGAGATACGCAGTATTTT
.	TRBV2	.	15	TRBJ2-7	CASSFNAGPSYEQYF	TGTGCCAGCAGTTTTAACGCAGGTCCATCCTACGAGCAGTACTTC
few	TRBV3-1	.	14	TRBJ1-2	CASSPRDQAGGYTF	TGTGCCAGCAGCCCCAGGGACCAAGCGGGAGGCTACACCTTC